These T cell receptor beta chains were read from a single sample in a study of blood T cell repertoires in COVID-19. Sequencing was performed with immunoSEQ multiplex PCR; in TCRdb, only in-frame clones are kept and a portion is missing. The sample shows fewer than 500,000 clones, roughly nine tenths of them seen only once. Sequencing was carried out using PBMCs or T cells enriched from blood (not recorded which). These receptors all come from a young man who had recovered from COVID-19. The CDR3 runs from the conserved cysteine through the conserved F or W. A D gene is named only where the DNA matches it firmly. Only part of the rows carry a size: once, few, many, or a class if the clone is expanded.

J gene: TRBJ2-1; V gene: TRBV5-1; D gene: TRBD2; clone size: NA; CDR3 protein: CASRPTATSGPSNEQFF; CDR3 DNA: TGCGCCAGCAGGCCCACGGCCACTAGCGGGCCAAGCAATGAGCAGTTCTTC
J gene: TRBJ2-1; V gene: TRBV7-2; D gene: NA; clone size: NA; CDR3 protein: CASSIQFRSYNEQFF; CDR3 DNA: TGTGCCAGCAGCATACAGTTCCGGTCCTACAATGAGCAGTTCTTC
J gene: TRBJ1-4; V gene: TRBV12-3/TRBV12-4; D gene: NA; clone size: NA; CDR3 protein: CASSLAGEEKLFF; CDR3 DNA: TGTGCCAGCAGTTTAGCTGGTGAGGAAAAACTGTTTTTT
J gene: TRBJ1-2; V gene: TRBV29-1; D gene: NA; clone size: NA; CDR3 protein: CSVGGNYGYTF; CDR3 DNA: TGCAGCGTTGGTGGCAACTATGGCTACACCTTC
J gene: TRBJ1-1; V gene: TRBV7-9; D gene: NA; clone size: NA; CDR3 protein: CASMTTGPTEAFF; CDR3 DNA: TGTGCCAGCATGACCACAGGGCCAACTGAAGCTTTCTTT
J gene: TRBJ2-5; V gene: TRBV5-1; D gene: TRBD2; clone size: NA; CDR3 protein: CASSPGLAGPSEETQYF; CDR3 DNA: TGCGCCAGCAGCCCGGGACTAGCGGGCCCCTCGGAAGAGACCCAGTACTTC
J gene: TRBJ2-1; V gene: TRBV11-3; D gene: NA; clone size: NA; CDR3 protein: CASSLGGYNEQFF; CDR3 DNA: TGTGCCAGCAGCTTAGGAGGCTACAATGAGCAGTTCTTC
J gene: TRBJ2-4; V gene: TRBV29-1; D gene: TRBD1; clone size: once; CDR3 protein: CSVGASGGAKNIQYF; CDR3 DNA: TGCAGCGTTGGGGCCTCAGGGGGAGCCAAAAACATTCAGTACTTC
J gene: TRBJ1-1; V gene: TRBV7-3; D gene: NA; clone size: NA; CDR3 protein: CASSLQGNTEAFF; CDR3 DNA: TGTGCCAGCAGCTTACAGGGGAACACTGAAGCTTTCTTT
J gene: TRBJ2-7; V gene: TRBV7-2; D gene: TRBD1; clone size: NA; CDR3 protein: CASSWGQGRAEQYF; CDR3 DNA: TGTGCCAGCAGCTGGGGACAGGGTAGGGCCGAGCAGTACTTC
J gene: TRBJ2-7; V gene: TRBV10-3; D gene: NA; clone size: NA; CDR3 protein: CAIRAGYEQYF; CDR3 DNA: TGTGCCATCAGAGCAGGCTACGAGCAGTACTTC
J gene: TRBJ1-1; V gene: TRBV11-2; D gene: NA; clone size: NA; CDR3 protein: CASSPTVTEAFF; CDR3 DNA: TGTGCCAGCAGCCCTACTGTCACTGAAGCTTTCTTT
J gene: TRBJ1-1; V gene: TRBV30; D gene: TRBD1; clone size: NA; CDR3 protein: CAWRVTGANTEAFF; CDR3 DNA: TGTGCCTGGAGAGTCACAGGGGCCAACACTGAAGCTTTCTTT
J gene: TRBJ2-1; V gene: TRBV5-1; D gene: NA; clone size: NA; CDR3 protein: CASSLAGVNSNNEQFF; CDR3 DNA: TGCGCCAGCAGCTTGGCAGGGGTCAACTCAAACAATGAGCAGTTCTTC
J gene: TRBJ1-5; V gene: TRBV28; D gene: NA; clone size: once; CDR3 protein: CASRWGPLGNQPQHF; CDR3 DNA: TGTGCCAGCAGATGGGGCCCCTTGGGCAATCAGCCCCAGCATTTT
J gene: TRBJ1-2; V gene: TRBV14; D gene: TRBD1; clone size: NA; CDR3 protein: CASSQDPGTGVGYTF; CDR3 DNA: TGTGCCAGCAGCCAAGATCCCGGGACAGGGGTCGGCTACACCTTC
J gene: TRBJ2-7; V gene: TRBV7-2; D gene: TRBD2; clone size: NA; CDR3 protein: CASSSLADLSYEQYF; CDR3 DNA: TGTGCCAGCAGCTCCCTAGCGGACCTCTCCTACGAGCAGTACTTC
J gene: TRBJ2-7; V gene: TRBV5-6; D gene: TRBD1; clone size: NA; CDR3 protein: CASSLGTGYEQYF; CDR3 DNA: TGTGCCAGCAGCCTAGGGACAGGCTACGAGCAGTACTTC
J gene: TRBJ2-7; V gene: TRBV19; D gene: TRBD1; clone size: few; CDR3 protein: CASSPGTGRTYEQYF; CDR3 DNA: TGTGCCAGTAGTCCCGGGACAGGGAGGACCTACGAGCAGTACTTC
J gene: TRBJ1-6; V gene: TRBV11-2; D gene: NA; clone size: NA; CDR3 protein: CASSLDEGTAYNSPLHF; CDR3 DNA: TGTGCCAGCAGCTTAGATGAAGGGACTGCCTATAATTCACCCCTCCACTTT
J gene: TRBJ2-1; V gene: TRBV11-3; D gene: TRBD1; clone size: NA; CDR3 protein: CASSFRGSSYNEQFF; CDR3 DNA: TGTGCCAGCAGCTTCAGGGGGAGCTCCTACAATGAGCAGTTCTTC
J gene: TRBJ1-2; V gene: TRBV19; D gene: NA; clone size: few; CDR3 protein: CASSILEGAGYTF; CDR3 DNA: TGTGCCAGTAGTATTCTCGAGGGTGCGGGCTACACCTTC
J gene: TRBJ1-6; V gene: TRBV30; D gene: NA; clone size: NA; CDR3 protein: CAWGGVTGTSPLHF; CDR3 DNA: TGTGCCTGGGGGGGGGTGACAGGAACTTCACCCCTCCACTTT
J gene: TRBJ1-1; V gene: TRBV14; D gene: TRBD1; clone size: NA; CDR3 protein: CASSQTGKITEAFF; CDR3 DNA: TGTGCCAGCAGCCAGACAGGGAAGATAACTGAAGCTTTCTTT
J gene: TRBJ2-1; V gene: TRBV3-1/TRBV3-2; D gene: TRBD2; clone size: NA; CDR3 protein: CASSQVRGSLGEQFF; CDR3 DNA: TGTGCCAGCAGCCAAGTGCGGGGGAGTTTAGGTGAGCAGTTCTTC
J gene: TRBJ2-2; V gene: TRBV4-1; D gene: NA; clone size: NA; CDR3 protein: CASSQATTGNTGELFF; CDR3 DNA: TGCGCCAGCAGCCAAGCGACGACAGGGAACACCGGGGAGCTGTTTTTT
J gene: TRBJ1-4; V gene: TRBV7-9; D gene: NA; clone size: NA; CDR3 protein: CASSSLTATNEKLFF; CDR3 DNA: TGTGCCAGCAGCTCCCTAACAGCAACTAATGAAAAACTGTTTTTT
J gene: TRBJ2-5; V gene: TRBV27; D gene: NA; clone size: NA; CDR3 protein: CASSPLGAADGETQYF; CDR3 DNA: TGTGCCAGCAGCCCCCTTGGGGCGGCTGACGGAGAGACCCAGTACTTC
J gene: TRBJ1-5; V gene: TRBV7-2; D gene: NA; clone size: NA; CDR3 protein: CASSSDKGQPQHF; CDR3 DNA: TGTGCCAGCAGCTCGGACAAAGGTCAGCCCCAGCATTTT
J gene: TRBJ1-3; V gene: TRBV7-8; D gene: NA; clone size: NA; CDR3 protein: CASSVTGYSGNTIYF; CDR3 DNA: TGTGCCAGCAGCGTAACAGGATACTCTGGAAACACCATATATTTT
J gene: TRBJ1-1; V gene: TRBV9; D gene: TRBD1; clone size: NA; CDR3 protein: CASSVVPPDREAWGTEAFF; CDR3 DNA: TGTGCCAGCAGCGTAGTCCCCCCGGACAGGGAAGCATGGGGCACTGAAGCTTTCTTT
J gene: TRBJ1-3; V gene: TRBV19; D gene: NA; clone size: NA; CDR3 protein: CASSALDFAGNTIYF; CDR3 DNA: TGTGCCAGTAGTGCCTTGGACTTTGCTGGAAACACCATATATTTT
J gene: TRBJ1-5; V gene: TRBV28; D gene: NA; clone size: NA; CDR3 protein: CASSLEQGYQPQHF; CDR3 DNA: TGTGCCAGCAGTTTGGAACAGGGCTATCAGCCCCAGCATTTT
J gene: TRBJ2-1; V gene: TRBV5-1; D gene: NA; clone size: few; CDR3 protein: CASRTLASTYNEQFF; CDR3 DNA: TGCGCCAGCAGAACCCTAGCGAGTACCTACAATGAGCAGTTCTTC
J gene: TRBJ1-5; V gene: TRBV28; D gene: NA; clone size: few; CDR3 protein: CASSGDSSNQPQHF; CDR3 DNA: TGTGCCAGCAGTGGCGACAGTAGCAATCAGCCCCAGCATTTT
J gene: TRBJ2-1; V gene: TRBV6-5; D gene: TRBD1; clone size: NA; CDR3 protein: CASRRDRSSYNEQFF; CDR3 DNA: TGTGCCAGCAGACGGGACAGAAGCTCCTACAATGAGCAGTTCTTC
J gene: TRBJ2-7; V gene: TRBV10-3; D gene: NA; clone size: once; CDR3 protein: CAIRTDNLITYEQYF; CDR3 DNA: TGTGCCATCAGGACAGACAACCTAATTACCTACGAGCAGTACTTC
J gene: TRBJ2-1; V gene: TRBV4-1; D gene: TRBD2; clone size: NA; CDR3 protein: CASSQLTSGRIEQFF; CDR3 DNA: TGCGCCAGCAGCCAACTGACTAGCGGGAGAATTGAGCAGTTCTTC
J gene: TRBJ1-5; V gene: TRBV27; D gene: TRBD1; clone size: NA; CDR3 protein: CASSIQGADQPQHF; CDR3 DNA: TGTGCCAGCAGTATACAGGGGGCGGATCAGCCCCAGCATTTT
J gene: TRBJ1-3; V gene: TRBV5-1; D gene: NA; clone size: NA; CDR3 protein: CASGSDAGSGNTIYF; CDR3 DNA: TGCGCCAGCGGATCCGACGCCGGGTCTGGAAACACCATATATTTT
J gene: TRBJ2-2; V gene: TRBV12-5; D gene: TRBD1; clone size: NA; CDR3 protein: CASGSQGVSTGELFF; CDR3 DNA: TGTGCTAGTGGTTCACAGGGGGTTAGCACCGGGGAGCTGTTTTTT
J gene: TRBJ2-3; V gene: TRBV10-2; D gene: TRBD1; clone size: NA; CDR3 protein: CASSEGTGGITDTQYF; CDR3 DNA: TGCGCCAGCAGTGAGGGGACAGGGGGGATTACAGATACGCAGTATTTT
J gene: TRBJ2-3; V gene: TRBV18; D gene: TRBD1; clone size: NA; CDR3 protein: CASSRTGVDTDTQYF; CDR3 DNA: TGTGCCAGCTCACGGACAGGGGTCGACACAGATACGCAGTATTTT